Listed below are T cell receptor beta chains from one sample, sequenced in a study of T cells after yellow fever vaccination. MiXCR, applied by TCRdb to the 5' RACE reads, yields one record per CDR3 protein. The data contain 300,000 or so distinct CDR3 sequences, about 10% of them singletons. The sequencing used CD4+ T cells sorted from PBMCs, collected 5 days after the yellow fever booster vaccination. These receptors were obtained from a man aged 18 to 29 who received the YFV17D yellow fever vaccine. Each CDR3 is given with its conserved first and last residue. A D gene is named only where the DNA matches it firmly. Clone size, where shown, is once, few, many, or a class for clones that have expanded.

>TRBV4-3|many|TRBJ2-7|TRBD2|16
TGCGCCAGCAGCCAAGGGGGGGGGACTTTTACCTACGAGCAGTACTTC
CASSQGGGTFTYEQYF
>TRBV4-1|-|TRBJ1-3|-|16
TGCGCCAGCAGCCAAAAGGGATGGAGCTCTGGAAACACCATATATTTT
CASSQKGWSSGNTIYF
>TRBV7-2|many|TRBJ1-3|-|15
TGTGCCAGCAGCATTGGACAATTCTCTGGAAACACCATATATTTT
CASSIGQFSGNTIYF
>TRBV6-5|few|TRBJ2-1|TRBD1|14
TGTGCCAGCAGTTACGGACAGGTTCCGGGTGAGCAGTTCTTC
CASSYGQVPGEQFF
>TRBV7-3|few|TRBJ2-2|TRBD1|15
TGTGCCAGCACCCAGACGACAGGGGACACCGGGGAGCTGTTTTTT
CASTQTTGDTGELFF
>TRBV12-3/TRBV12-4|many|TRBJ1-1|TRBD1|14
TGTGCCAGCATTCGGACAGGGGGCTGGACGGAAGCTTTCTTT
CASIRTGGWTEAFF
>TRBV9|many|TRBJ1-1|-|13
TGTGCCAGCAGCAAAAGGGGGTATACTGAAGCTTTCTTT
CASSKRGYTEAFF
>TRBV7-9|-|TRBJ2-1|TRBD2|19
TGTGCCAGCAGCCTACCGACTAGCGGGGGGCTCAGCTCCTACAATGAGCAGTTCTTC
CASSLPTSGGLSSYNEQFF
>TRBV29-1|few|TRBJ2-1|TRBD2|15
TGCAGCGTTTCAAGACTAGCGGGGGGGCCCCATGAGCAGTTCTTC
CSVSRLAGGPHEQFF
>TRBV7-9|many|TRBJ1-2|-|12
TGTGCCAGCAGCTTAGACAGCTATGGCTACACCTTC
CASSLDSYGYTF
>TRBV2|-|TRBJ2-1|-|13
TGTGCCAGCAGTGAACAGGGTCAGAATGAGCAGTTCTTC
CASSEQGQNEQFF
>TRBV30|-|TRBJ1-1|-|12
TGTGCCTGGAGTAGGATGAACACTGAAGCTTTCTTT
CAWSRMNTEAFF
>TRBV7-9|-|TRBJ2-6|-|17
TGTGCCAGCAGCTCCCCACCGGGAGCCTCTGGGGCCAACGTCCTGACTTTC
CASSSPPGASGANVLTF
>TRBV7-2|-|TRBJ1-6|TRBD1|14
TGTGCCAGCAGCTCACAGGGGTATAATTCACCCCTCCACTTT
CASSSQGYNSPLHF
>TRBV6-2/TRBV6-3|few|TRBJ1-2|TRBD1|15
TGTGCCAGCACCGACAGGGGCCGAAGTAACTATGGCTACACCTTC
CASTDRGRSNYGYTF
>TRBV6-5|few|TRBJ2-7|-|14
TGTGCCAGCAGTTATGACCCCTCCTCCTACGAGCAGTACTTC
CASSYDPSSYEQYF
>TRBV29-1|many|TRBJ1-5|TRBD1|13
TGCAGCGTCGCTGGGACAGCTAATCAGCCCCAGCATTTT
CSVAGTANQPQHF